These 18 T cell receptor beta chains originate from one sample sequenced in a study of blood T cells in healthy people across ages (dated by TCRdb to about 2015). Libraries came from 5' RACE. A second roughly 7 to 12 cycle PCR used a sample-barcoded 5' primer and a J-beta primer mix. Through fastp at Q25 and MiXCR, TCRdb rebuilt clones from the public reads, retaining in-frame beta chains. Rows are combined by CDR3 protein, so each entry shows the most common genes and DNA. This sample lists approximately 2,000,000 distinct CDR3 sequences; about two fifths were detected once. Roughly 23% of the sample is taken by the ten largest. The sequencing sample was made of blood. The receptor source for this set is a human donor in good health.

The chain joins TRBV28 to TRBJ2-1; TRBD1 matches 9 bases. This CDR3 spans 14 amino acids. The germline V gene encodes CDR1 MDHEN and CDR2 SYDVKM. V gave up 4 bases and J gave up 6 bases; unmatched junction bases: 4. As DNA, the CDR3 is TGTGCCAGCAGTTACAGGGGGCGATTCAATGAGCAGTTCTTC. It yields the protein CASSYRGRFNEQFF.

Only a few counts were recorded for this clonotype. The rearrangement links TRBV12-3 or TRBV12-4 to TRBJ2-1; unclear D gene. Trimming removed 5 bases from V and 4 bases from J, with 9 bases in between. CDR3 length: 13 amino acids. CDR3 DNA sequence: TGTGCCAGCAGTCCCGGTTGGTACAATGAGCAGTTCTTC. It translates to CASSPGWYNEQFF.

This chain uses TRBV19 with TRBJ2-5; D uncertain. The germline gives CDR1 LNHDA, CDR2 SQIVND (reference sequence). CDR3 length equals 14 residues. Deletions cut 5 bases from V and 1 base from J, with 11 bases between. CDR3 protein: CASSDTTLQETQYF. As DNA, the CDR3 is TGTGCCAGTAGTGACACCACCCTCCAAGAGACCCAGTACTTC. Using reference TRBV19 and TRBJ2-5 for the parts outside the CDR3, the full variable domain is DGGITQSPKYLFRKEGQNVTLSCEQNLNHDAMYWYRQDPGQGLRLIYYSQIVNDFQKGDIAEGYSVSREKKESFPLTVTSAQKNPTAFYLCASSDTTLQETQYFGPGTRLLVL.

The chain couples TRBV28 to TRBJ2-7; possible D gene TRBD2, 5 bases. V lost 4 bases to trimming and J lost 2 bases, with 12 bases between them. The CDR3 is made up of 14 amino acids. Germline V gives CDR1 MDHEN, CDR2 SYDVKM. The CDR3: CASSSIARTYEQYF. DNA of the CDR3: TGTGCCAGCAGTTCTATAGCGAGAACCTACGAGCAGTACTTC.

This clonotype was recorded many times. The chain joins TRBV4-1 to TRBJ1-2; 12 bases are a match to TRBD1. V dropped 2 bases and J dropped 8; count of bases not matched to a gene: 3. Germline CDR1 is MGHRA and CDR2 is YSYEKL. The CDR3 extends over 14 amino acids. Written as DNA, the CDR3 is TGCGCCAGCAGCCAACCCGGGACAGGGGGCGGCTACACCTTC. As protein: CASSQPGTGGGYTF.

The gene calls are TRBV3-1 and TRBJ1-4, with D possibly TRBD1 on 5 matching bases. The germline gives CDR1 LGHDT, CDR2 YNNKEL (reference sequence). Trimming stripped 0 bases from V and 6 bases from J, with 14 bases between. The CDR3 is 16 amino acids. The CDR3 protein is CASSQEGEGTDEKLFF. The CDR3 region has the DNA TGTGCCAGCAGCCAAGAAGGGGAGGGAACGGATGAAAAACTGTTTTTT.

The V call is TRBV20-1, the J call TRBJ1-6; D is perhaps TRBD1 (5 bases). Trimming took off 4 bases at V and 8 bases at J, with 15 bases between the two ends. Per germline, CDR1 DFQATT and CDR2 SNEGSKA (reference sequence). The CDR3 length is 14 residues. The CDR3 DNA is TGCAGTGCTAAAGCCGGGACTGGATATTCACCCCTCCACTTT. Translating gives CSAKAGTGYSPLHF.

This chain links TRBV6-5 with TRBJ2-5, with D tentatively TRBD1 (6 bases). The J call may not be correct, given that the DNA end is closer to TRBJ2-7. CDR1 is MNHEY, CDR2 SVGAGI, per germline. This CDR3 contains 16 residues. DNA for the CDR3: TGTGCCACCTCTGAAACCCTGGACAGAAGGTGGTACGAGCAGTACTTC. This translates into CATSETLDRRWYEQYF.

In this sample, this clonotype turned up many times. The rearrangement joins TRBV29-1 to TRBJ1-2; D ambiguous. Germline CDR1 and CDR2: SQVTM and ANQGSEA. V was clipped by 7 bases and J by 8 bases, with 5 bases between them. This CDR3 is 8 amino acids long. In DNA, the CDR3 is TGCAGCGCGGCGGGCTACACCTTC. Its protein is CSAAGYTF.

With regard to this clonotype: Mismatch with germline at one junction end may stem from a read error. The chain links TRBV7-2 to TRBJ2-7, with 16 bases identical to TRBD2. The CDR3 runs 15 residues. Germline V CDR1 and CDR2: SGHTA, FQGNSA. The CDR3 DNA reads as TGTGTCAGCAGCTTGGGACTAGCGGGGGGGCACGAGCAGTACTTC. Residues: CVSSLGLAGGHEQYF.

The rearrangement joins TRBV12-3 or TRBV12-4 to TRBJ2-4, with 9 positions matching TRBD1. The DNA end favors TRBJ2-7, so the J call may be wrong. The CDR3 is made up of 15 amino acids. The CDR3 DNA reads as TGTGCCAGCAGCCCCGGACAGGGGTGGATTAACGAGCAGTACTTC. This codes for CASSPGQGWINEQYF.

The chain uses TRBV9 and TRBJ2-4, with no clear D. Germline CDR1 and CDR2: SGDLS and YYNGEE. Between the trimmed V and J ends, which lost 0 bases and 13 bases, there was a span of 17 bases. This CDR3 region has 14 residues. The CDR3 protein is CASSVGSSPNEQYF. In nucleotides, the CDR3 is TGTGCCAGCAGCGTAGGGAGCAGTCCCAATGAGCAGTACTTC. The full variable domain, in which reference TRBV9 and TRBJ2-4 provide the parts outside the CDR3, is DSGVTQTPKHLITATGQRVTLRCSPRSGDLSVYWYQQSLDQGLQFLIQYYNGEERAKGNILERFSAQQFPDLHSELNLSSLELGDSALYFCASSVGSSPNEQYFGAGTRLSVL.

The chain links TRBV7-9 to TRBJ1-2, with 7 bases lining up with TRBD1. Unmatched junction bases numbered 5, after V lost 0 bases and J lost 7 bases. Germline V gene data show CDR1 as SEHNR and CDR2 as FQNEAQ (reference sequence). This CDR3 has 14 amino acids. The CDR3 DNA reads as TGTGCCAGCAGCTTAGCGGGACAGCCTTTTGGCTACACCTTC. Translated: CASSLAGQPFGYTF.

This chain connects TRBV7-2 to TRBJ1-1; D perhaps matches TRBD1 (5 bases). The V end was cut by 5 bases, the J end by 0 bases, with 13 bases between. Germline V CDR1 and CDR2: SGHTA, FQGNSA. The CDR3 contains 15 residues. The DNA of the CDR3 is TGTGCCAGCAGCCCCCGACAGAAGATGAACACTGAAGCTTTCTTT. Encoded protein: CASSPRQKMNTEAFF.

This clonotype came up a few times. The chain links TRBV6-1 to TRBJ1-2; weak D call: TRBD1 (5 bases). V shed 2 bases and J shed 2 bases, with 9 bases lying between them. The CDR3 length is 14 residues. Per the germline V gene, CDR1 is MNHNS and CDR2 is SASEGT. The CDR3 DNA is TGTGCCAGCAGTGAAACGGGACTAAACTATGGCTACACCTTC. Its protein is CASSETGLNYGYTF.

The chain carries TRBV28 and TRBJ2-5, with 7 nucleotides matching TRBD1. CDR1 and CDR2 (germline): MDHEN, SYDVKM. V shed 6 bases, J shed 2 bases, and the junction held 18 bases outside the gene matches. The CDR3 covers 18 residues. The CDR3 DNA sequence: TGTGCCAGCAGCCACATCGGGCAGGGGGTATTTGGGCAAGAGACCCAGTACTTC. The encoded protein is CASSHIGQGVFGQETQYF.

This clonotype was detected a few times. The chain employs TRBV5-1 and TRBJ1-2; D uncertain. CDR3 length: 14 residues. The germline CDR1 and CDR2 sequences are SGHRS and YFSETQ. The V gene lost 1 base and the J gene lost 8 bases, with 15 bases spanning the gap. CDR3 in amino acids: CASSLLNLDRGYTF. CDR3 DNA sequence: TGCGCCAGCAGCTTGTTAAATCTAGACCGGGGCTACACCTTC. Full variable domain (missing parts from reference TRBV5-1 and TRBJ1-2): KAGVTQTPRYLIKTRGQQVTLSCSPISGHRSVSWYQQTPGQGLQFLFEYFSETQRNKGNFPGRFSGRQFSNSRSEMNVSTLELGDSALYLCASSLLNLDRGYTFGSGTRLTVV.

This clonotype was found a few times. This sequence joins TRBV4-1 and TRBJ2-3; either TRBD1 or TRBD2 may supply D (6 bases each). The germline V and J ends were trimmed by 5 bases and 2 bases, with 17 bases remaining between them. This CDR3 has 16 amino acids. Per the germline V gene, CDR1 is MGHRA and CDR2 is YSYEKL. The CDR3 bases are TGCGCCAGCAGCTCGCGATACGGGGGCCCCACAGATACGCAGTATTTT. It is translated as CASSSRYGGPTDTQYF.